The following is a TCR beta chain sequence with its context. Its antigen is unknown. After removal of 3 bases from V and 6 bases from J, the junction contained 7 bases not matched to a gene. Germline CDR1 reads SGHRS; CDR2 reads YFSETQ. CDR3 length equals 16 residues. The sample comes from a study of T cell responses to AZD1222 COVID-19 vaccine. Using immunoSEQ multiplex PCR, the repertoire was profiled, and TCRdb retains in-frame clones only, with some absent. The sample shows about 69,000 clones, roughly 85% of them seen only once. Study-level points and caveats: Spike as a whole was targeted by vaccine-associated CD4 TCRs, dominant at 160-218 and 743-854.

This sequence joins TRBV5-1 and TRBJ2-1; TRBD2 agrees at 12 bases. The sequence derives from an adult who received the AZD1222 COVID-19 vaccine. Source: peripheral blood, taken 28 days after the second AZD1222 dose. The CDR3 sequence: CASSWTSGALGNEQFF. CDR3 coding DNA: TGCGCCAGCAGCTGGACTAGCGGGGCATTGGGCAATGAGCAGTTCTTC.